The clone carrying this T cell receptor (beta chain) was seen only once. The source of the sample is a study of T cell changes during pregnancy in multiple sclerosis. Germline CDR1 and CDR2: SGHVS and FNYEAQ. This CDR3 has 15 residues. V was trimmed by 2 bases and J by 4 bases, leaving 11 bases between them. Measured with immunoSEQ multiplex PCR; TCRdb has only the in-frame clones, and not every one. There are more than 15,000 clones in the sample; 84% occur only once, and over 15% lies in the top ten. The sequencing used CD8+ T cells from peripheral blood mononuclear cells, collected in the third trimester of pregnancy. This TCR derives from a female donor in good health, enrolled as a control in a pregnancy study. J is TRBJ1-4 and V is TRBV7-6; D uncertain. CDR3 nucleotides: TGTGCCAGCAGCTTATCCGGCGGGAATAATGAAAAACTGTTTTTT. This gives the protein CASSLSGGNNEKLFF. The variable domain in full, with the rest retrieved from reference TRBV7-6 and TRBJ1-4, is GAGVSQSPRYKVTKRGQDVALRCDPISGHVSLYWYRQALGQGPEFLTYFNYEAQQDKSGLPNDRFSAERPEGSISTLTIQRTEQRDSAMYRCASSLSGGNNEKLFFGSGTQLSVL.